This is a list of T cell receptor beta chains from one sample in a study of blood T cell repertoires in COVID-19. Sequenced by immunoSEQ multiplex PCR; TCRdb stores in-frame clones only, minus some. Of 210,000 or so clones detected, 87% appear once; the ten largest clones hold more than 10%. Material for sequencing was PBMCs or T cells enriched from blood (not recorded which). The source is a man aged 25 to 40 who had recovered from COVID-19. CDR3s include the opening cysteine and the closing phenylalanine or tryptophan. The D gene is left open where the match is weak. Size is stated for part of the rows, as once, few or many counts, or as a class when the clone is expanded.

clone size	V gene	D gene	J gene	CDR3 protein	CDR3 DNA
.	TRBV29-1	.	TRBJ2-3	CSVTTRGHEGTDTQYF	TGCAGCGTTACAACCCGGGGACACGAGGGCACAGATACGCAGTATTTT
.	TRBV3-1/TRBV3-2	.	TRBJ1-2	CASSQDKGGNYGYTF	TGTGCCAGCAGCCAAGATAAAGGGGGTAACTATGGCTACACCTTC
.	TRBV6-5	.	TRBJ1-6	CASSYEGNSPLHF	TGTGCCAGCAGTTACGAGGGAAATTCACCCCTCCACTTT
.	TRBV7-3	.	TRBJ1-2	CASSSIPTEFNYGYTF	TGTGCCAGCAGCTCGATCCCGACAGAATTTAACTATGGCTACACCTTC
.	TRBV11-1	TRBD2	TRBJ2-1	CASSLSSGGGYNEQFF	TGTGCCAGCAGCTTATCAAGCGGGGGGGGTTACAATGAGCAGTTCTTC
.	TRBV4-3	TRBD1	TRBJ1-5	CASSQGTGHQPQHF	TGCGCCAGCAGCCAAGGGACAGGCCATCAGCCCCAGCATTTT
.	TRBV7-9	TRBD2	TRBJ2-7	CASSSGLAGGHNHPHEQYF	TGTGCCAGCAGTAGTGGACTAGCGGGAGGGCATAATCACCCCCACGAGCAGTACTTC
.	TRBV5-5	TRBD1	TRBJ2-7	CASSLLTTLTGGLYEQYF	TGTGCCAGCAGCTTGTTAACGACCTTGACAGGGGGCTTGTACGAGCAGTACTTC
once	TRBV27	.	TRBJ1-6	CASSSPTETGYNSPLHF	TGTGCCAGCAGTTCTCCGACCGAGACAGGCTATAATTCACCCCTCCACTTT
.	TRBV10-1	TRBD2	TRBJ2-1	CASSESISGGKNEQFF	TGCGCCAGCAGTGAGTCCATTAGCGGGGGAAAGAATGAGCAGTTCTTC
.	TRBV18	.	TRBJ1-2	CASSPGGPRDRGYTF	TGTGCCAGCTCACCCGGGGGACCCAGGGACCGGGGCTACACCTTC
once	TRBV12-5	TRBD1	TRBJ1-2	CASGPTQESTGGYGYTF	TGTGCTAGTGGTCCAACCCAAGAATCCACAGGGGGCTATGGCTACACCTTC
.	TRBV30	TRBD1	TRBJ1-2	CAWTALESRGAGGYTF	TGTGCCTGGACAGCCCTGGAGAGCAGGGGGGCAGGCGGCTACACCTTC
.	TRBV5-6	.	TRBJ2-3	CASSLGAAAGQYF	TGTGCCAGCAGCTTGGGAGCGGCAGCCGGGCAGTATTTT
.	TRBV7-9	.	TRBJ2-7	CASSLLETRRAYEQYF	TGTGCCAGCAGCTTATTAGAGACTCGGAGGGCCTACGAGCAGTACTTC
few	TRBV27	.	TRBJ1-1	CASSNSPRYRRVNTEAFF	TGTGCCAGCAGCAATTCGCCGAGATATAGGAGGGTGAACACTGAAGCTTTCTTT
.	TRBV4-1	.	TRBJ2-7	CASRENAVSYEQYF	TGCGCCAGCAGGGAAAATGCGGTCTCCTACGAGCAGTACTTC
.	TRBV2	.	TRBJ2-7	CASRTTSGVPYEQYF	TGTGCCAGCAGAACTACATCAGGGGTGCCCTACGAGCAGTACTTC
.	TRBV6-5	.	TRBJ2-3	CATRYYTSTDTQYF	TGTGCCACACGATACTATACTAGCACAGATACGCAGTATTTT
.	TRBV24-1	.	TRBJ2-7	CATSPRELPHEQYF	TGTGCCACCAGTCCGAGGGAATTACCCCACGAGCAGTACTTC
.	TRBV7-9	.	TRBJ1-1	CASRSGFRVTEAFF	TGTGCCAGCAGGTCAGGGTTCCGAGTCACTGAAGCTTTCTTT
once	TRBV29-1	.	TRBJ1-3	CSVLLDSGNTIYF	TGCAGCGTGCTACTCGACTCTGGAAACACCATATATTTT
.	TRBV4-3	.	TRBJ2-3	CASSQDNRGTDTQYF	TGCGCCAGCAGCCAAGATAACCGCGGCACAGATACGCAGTATTTT
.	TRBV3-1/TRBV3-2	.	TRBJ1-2	CASSQTGQPGSAGVKANYGYTF	TGTGCCAGCAGCCAAACCGGACAGCCGGGATCAGCTGGAGTGAAAGCTAACTATGGCTACACCTTC
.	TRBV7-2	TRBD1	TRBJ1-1	CASSPGQGLNTEAFF	TGTGCCAGCAGCCCGGGACAGGGCCTGAACACTGAAGCTTTCTTT
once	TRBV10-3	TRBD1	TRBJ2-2	CAISPRDRGDTGELFF	TGTGCCATCAGTCCCCGGGACAGGGGGGACACCGGGGAGCTGTTTTTT
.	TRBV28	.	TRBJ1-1	CASSFSSREAFF	TGTGCCAGCAGTTTTTCGTCCAGGGAAGCTTTCTTT
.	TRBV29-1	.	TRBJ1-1	CSATAIYEGEAFF	TGCAGCGCAACAGCGATTTACGAGGGTGAAGCTTTCTTT
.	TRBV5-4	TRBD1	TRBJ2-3	CASSFWTGGSDTQYF	TGTGCCAGCAGCTTTTGGACAGGGGGTTCAGATACGCAGTATTTT
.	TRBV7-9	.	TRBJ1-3	CASSRTNSGNTIYF	TGTGCCAGCAGCCGTACTAACTCTGGAAACACCATATATTTT
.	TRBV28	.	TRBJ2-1	CASTLRIGGYNEQFF	TGTGCCAGCACCTTAAGAATCGGGGGTTACAATGAGCAGTTCTTC
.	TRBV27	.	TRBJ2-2	CASTGSGELFF	TGTGCCAGCACGGGGTCCGGGGAGCTGTTTTTT
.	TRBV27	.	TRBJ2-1	CASSLYLGGANEQFF	TGTGCCAGCAGTTTATACCTAGGGGGGGCTAATGAGCAGTTCTTC
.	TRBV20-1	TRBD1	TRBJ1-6	CSASPASDRGASYNSPLHF	TGCAGTGCTAGTCCAGCAAGTGACAGGGGTGCCTCCTATAATTCACCCCTCCACTTT
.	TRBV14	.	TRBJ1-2	CASSPSQGSNLYGYTF	TGTGCCAGCAGCCCATCACAGGGCTCCAACCTCTATGGCTACACCTTC
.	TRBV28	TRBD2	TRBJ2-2	CASSAGGTSGTGELFF	TGTGCCAGCAGCGCTGGGGGGACTAGCGGTACCGGGGAGCTGTTTTTT
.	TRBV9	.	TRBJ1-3	CASSPNPGSGGNTIYF	TGTGCCAGCAGCCCAAACCCCGGGTCGGGGGGAAACACCATATATTTT